The 5 T cell receptor beta chains reported below all come from one sample, sequenced in a study of blood T cell repertoires in COVID-19. TCRdb keeps only in-frame clones here, not all; method: immunoSEQ multiplex PCR. The sample holds under 50,000 clones, roughly 90% seen once. Sequenced input: peripheral blood. The receptors here all came from a human donor in a cohort sampled during active COVID-19.

The chain is built from TRBV12-3 or TRBV12-4 and TRBJ2-7; tentative D call: TRBD2 (5 bases). V dropped 1 base and J dropped 5 bases, with 9 bases sitting between them. The CDR3 runs 13 residues. In DNA form, the CDR3 reads TGTGCCAGCAGTTTAGGGGTCGGGAACGAGCAGTACTTC. Translating it yields CASSLGVGNEQYF.

The CDR3 loop is CASSPPGVISGANVLTF. CDR3 bases: TGTGCCAGCAGCCCCCCGGGGGTAATATCTGGGGCCAACGTCCTGACTTTC. V and J are TRBV5-4 and TRBJ2-6; D is possibly TRBD2 (6 bases). This CDR3 has 17 residues. Trimming took 4 bases from V and 1 from J, leaving 15 bases between them. The V gene's germline CDR1 is SGHNT and CDR2 YYREEE (reference sequence).

The chain couples TRBV5-4 to TRBJ2-5; D is possibly TRBD1 (6 bases). The length of the CDR3 is 15 residues. Trimming took 3 bases from V and 4 from J, leaving 16 bases between them. The germline V gene encodes CDR1 SGHNT and CDR2 YYREEE (reference sequence). This CDR3 is CASSSQGTRRETQYF. The DNA of the CDR3 is TGTGCCAGCAGCTCGCAGGGGACCCGGAGAGAGACCCAGTACTTC.

V and J are TRBV11-2 and TRBJ1-2; tentatively, D is TRBD1 (6 bases). Germline CDR1 is SGHAT and CDR2 is FQNNGV. This CDR3 is built from 16 residues. Deletions cut 5 bases from V and 3 bases from J, with 19 bases between. Written as DNA, the CDR3 is TGTGCCAGCAGCCCCCATACTCGGGGGGCGGACTATGGCTACACCTTC. Protein: CASSPHTRGADYGYTF.

The chain combines TRBV7-2 with TRBJ2-7; 8 nucleotides line up with TRBD2. Germline lookup yields CDR1 SGHTA and CDR2 FQGNSA. The V and J ends lost 5 bases and 2 bases, in that order; junction bases with no gene match: 11. The length of the CDR3 is 16 residues. CDR3 nucleotides: TGTGCCAGCAGCCCCAGCCGACTAGCGTTTACCTACGAGCAGTACTTC. Encoded protein: CASSPSRLAFTYEQYF.